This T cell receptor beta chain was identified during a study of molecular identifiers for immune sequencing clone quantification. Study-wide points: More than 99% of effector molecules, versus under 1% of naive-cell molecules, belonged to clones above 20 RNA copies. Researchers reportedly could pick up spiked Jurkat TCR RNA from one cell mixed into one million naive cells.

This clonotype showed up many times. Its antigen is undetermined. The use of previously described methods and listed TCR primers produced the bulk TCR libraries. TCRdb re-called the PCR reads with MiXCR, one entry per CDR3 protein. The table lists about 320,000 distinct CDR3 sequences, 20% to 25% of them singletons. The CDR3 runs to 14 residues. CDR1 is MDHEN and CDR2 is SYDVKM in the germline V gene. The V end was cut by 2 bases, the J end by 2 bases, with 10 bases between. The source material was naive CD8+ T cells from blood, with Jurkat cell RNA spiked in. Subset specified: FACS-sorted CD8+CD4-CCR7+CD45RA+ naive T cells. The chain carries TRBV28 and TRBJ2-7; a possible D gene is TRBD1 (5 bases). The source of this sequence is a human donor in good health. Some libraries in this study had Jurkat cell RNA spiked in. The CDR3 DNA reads TGTGCCAGCAGTTTAAGGGGCCTCACCTACGAGCAGTACTTC. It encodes CASSLRGLTYEQYF.